A selection of T cell receptor beta chains follows, all from one sample in a study of blood T cell repertoires in COVID-19. Assay: immunoSEQ multiplex PCR; the TCRdb copy retains only in-frame clones and omits some. Of around 260,000 clones in the sample, roughly 90% were seen once. Sequencing was carried out using peripheral blood. The receptor set was obtained from a woman in her twenties or thirties with COVID-19, enrolled during active disease. Each CDR3 is given with its conserved first and last residue. Clone size, where shown, is once, few, many, or a class for clones that have expanded.

J gene: TRBJ2-7; V gene: TRBV6-1; clone size: .; CDR3 protein: CASSEYSPHRGLSYEQYF
J gene: TRBJ2-6; V gene: TRBV5-6; clone size: .; CDR3 protein: CASSGTYRVTGANVLTF
J gene: TRBJ2-1; V gene: TRBV5-1; clone size: .; CDR3 protein: CASSLEVGSYNEQFF
J gene: TRBJ2-7; V gene: TRBV6-6; clone size: .; CDR3 protein: CASSYDRSPDEQYF
J gene: TRBJ2-7; V gene: TRBV27; clone size: .; CDR3 protein: CASSASPGQGYEQYF
J gene: TRBJ2-7; V gene: TRBV5-5; clone size: .; CDR3 protein: CASSQGTGAEQYF
J gene: TRBJ1-1; V gene: TRBV27; clone size: .; CDR3 protein: CASIRNTEAFF
J gene: TRBJ1-3; V gene: TRBV3-1/TRBV3-2; clone size: .; CDR3 protein: CASSQLLQGSGNTIYF
J gene: TRBJ1-2; V gene: TRBV5-6; clone size: .; CDR3 protein: CASSILGQGDYGYTF
J gene: TRBJ2-1; V gene: TRBV7-2; clone size: few; CDR3 protein: CASRGPGTSTNSYNEQFF
J gene: TRBJ2-1; V gene: TRBV21-1; clone size: .; CDR3 protein: CASRGLPGQVSSYNEQFF
J gene: TRBJ1-3; V gene: TRBV3-1/TRBV3-2; clone size: .; CDR3 protein: CASSQTQGTGNTIYF
J gene: TRBJ2-2; V gene: TRBV2; clone size: .; CDR3 protein: CASRGDANTGELFF
J gene: TRBJ2-1; V gene: TRBV6-1; clone size: .; CDR3 protein: CASSEAGIRGSHNEQFF
J gene: TRBJ1-2; V gene: TRBV30; clone size: .; CDR3 protein: CAWRGTGNNYGYTF
J gene: TRBJ2-1; V gene: TRBV3-1/TRBV3-2; clone size: .; CDR3 protein: CASSRSNSYNEQFF
J gene: TRBJ2-2; V gene: TRBV5-1; clone size: .; CDR3 protein: CASDDRAGNTGELFF
J gene: TRBJ1-4; V gene: TRBV4-1; clone size: .; CDR3 protein: CASSPNGQGKLFF
J gene: TRBJ1-1; V gene: TRBV6-4; clone size: .; CDR3 protein: CASSSTENTEAFF
J gene: TRBJ1-2; V gene: TRBV10-2; clone size: .; CDR3 protein: CASSESWAGNYGYTF
J gene: TRBJ2-2; V gene: TRBV19; clone size: .; CDR3 protein: CASSAGTSGRATGELFF
J gene: TRBJ1-2; V gene: TRBV7-9; clone size: .; CDR3 protein: CASSFVSRENYGYTF
J gene: TRBJ2-2; V gene: TRBV5-4; clone size: .; CDR3 protein: CASSAQGPGELFF
J gene: TRBJ1-2; V gene: TRBV5-1; clone size: .; CDR3 protein: CASSTDLTGIGYGYTF
J gene: TRBJ2-2; V gene: TRBV7-3; clone size: once; CDR3 protein: CASSLASGIEELFF
J gene: TRBJ1-1; V gene: TRBV2; clone size: .; CDR3 protein: CASQRTITEAFF
J gene: TRBJ2-5; V gene: TRBV11-2; clone size: once; CDR3 protein: CASSLAFQGRPPFQETQYF
J gene: TRBJ1-2; V gene: TRBV28; clone size: .; CDR3 protein: CASSLLQGGYTF
J gene: TRBJ2-1; V gene: TRBV5-1; clone size: .; CDR3 protein: CASRNTQGSSYNEQFF
J gene: TRBJ2-1; V gene: TRBV6-5; clone size: .; CDR3 protein: CASSYSWASATNEQFF
J gene: TRBJ1-1; V gene: TRBV7-8; clone size: .; CDR3 protein: CASSLGHRRMNTEAFF
J gene: TRBJ1-5; V gene: TRBV12-3/TRBV12-4; clone size: .; CDR3 protein: CASRYSNQPQHF
J gene: TRBJ2-6; V gene: TRBV19; clone size: .; CDR3 protein: CASSISSAGANVLTF
J gene: TRBJ1-1; V gene: TRBV5-4; clone size: .; CDR3 protein: CASSLGGGAMNTEAFF
J gene: TRBJ2-2; V gene: TRBV2; clone size: .; CDR3 protein: CASISGTGAGELFF
J gene: TRBJ2-7; V gene: TRBV24-1; clone size: few; CDR3 protein: CATSDTLRREAYEQYF
J gene: TRBJ1-2; V gene: TRBV11-3; clone size: .; CDR3 protein: CASSLGLGGWEDFSNYGYTF
J gene: TRBJ1-1; V gene: TRBV28; clone size: once; CDR3 protein: CASSWGHGQAIRMNTEAFF
J gene: TRBJ2-1; V gene: TRBV13; clone size: .; CDR3 protein: CASSLDSGNYNEQFF
J gene: TRBJ2-5; V gene: TRBV5-1; clone size: .; CDR3 protein: CASSLSVAGGETQYF
J gene: TRBJ2-1; V gene: TRBV6-5; clone size: .; CDR3 protein: CASNMGPTYNEQFF
J gene: TRBJ2-3; V gene: TRBV24-1; clone size: once; CDR3 protein: CATSGGSPDTQYF
J gene: TRBJ1-3; V gene: TRBV19; clone size: .; CDR3 protein: CASSRTETPVDTIYF
J gene: TRBJ1-2; V gene: TRBV27; clone size: .; CDR3 protein: CASSETGDYGYTF
J gene: TRBJ2-1; V gene: TRBV19; clone size: .; CDR3 protein: CASGGRNSYNEQFF
J gene: TRBJ2-4; V gene: TRBV6-1; clone size: .; CDR3 protein: CASSEAPGIAKNIQYF
J gene: TRBJ1-2; V gene: TRBV6-4; clone size: .; CDR3 protein: CASSDSTGMDGYTF
J gene: TRBJ2-7; V gene: TRBV19; clone size: .; CDR3 protein: CASSGSIYEQYF
J gene: TRBJ2-7; V gene: TRBV19; clone size: .; CDR3 protein: CASSIVSGSYEQYF
J gene: TRBJ2-5; V gene: TRBV5-1; clone size: few; CDR3 protein: CASSLGQGVQETQYF
J gene: TRBJ2-1; V gene: TRBV21-1; clone size: .; CDR3 protein: CASSRAGILEQFF
J gene: TRBJ2-2; V gene: TRBV30; clone size: .; CDR3 protein: CAWSSVPGELFF
J gene: TRBJ2-7; V gene: TRBV7-2; clone size: .; CDR3 protein: CASSAWAGVYEQYF
J gene: TRBJ2-1; V gene: TRBV14; clone size: .; CDR3 protein: CASTAGGGLNEQFF
J gene: TRBJ1-1; V gene: TRBV18; clone size: .; CDR3 protein: CASSPRTGTNTEAFF